This T cell receptor (beta chain) was recorded in a study of cytomegalovirus exposure and HLA in healthy donors. Study-wide background: Around 80 million unique TCRs from HLA-typed donors were held in an early data release. General study findings and limits: Researchers reported that a few CMV-associated chains were confirmed in vitro as CMV antigen-specific.

V lost 7 bases to trimming and J lost 3 bases; unmatched junction nucleotides: 10. CDR1 and CDR2 (germline): LNHDA, SQIVND (reference sequence). The CDR3 length is 15 residues. Use of 60 Vbeta and 13 Jbeta primers characterized the PCR. Measured with immunoSEQ multiplex PCR; TCRdb has only the in-frame clones, and not every one. Recorded for this sample: 40,000 to 60,000 clones. Points on this clone: Its specificity is unknown.

This clonotype was obtained from a female donor in good health and CMV-seronegative. This rearrangement joins TRBV19 to TRBJ2-3, with 7 bases matching TRBD2. Specimen: PBMCs. The CDR3 DNA is TGTGCCAGTAAGAGTATGGGGGAGGGGACAGATACGCAGTATTTT. The encoded protein is CASKSMGEGTDTQYF.